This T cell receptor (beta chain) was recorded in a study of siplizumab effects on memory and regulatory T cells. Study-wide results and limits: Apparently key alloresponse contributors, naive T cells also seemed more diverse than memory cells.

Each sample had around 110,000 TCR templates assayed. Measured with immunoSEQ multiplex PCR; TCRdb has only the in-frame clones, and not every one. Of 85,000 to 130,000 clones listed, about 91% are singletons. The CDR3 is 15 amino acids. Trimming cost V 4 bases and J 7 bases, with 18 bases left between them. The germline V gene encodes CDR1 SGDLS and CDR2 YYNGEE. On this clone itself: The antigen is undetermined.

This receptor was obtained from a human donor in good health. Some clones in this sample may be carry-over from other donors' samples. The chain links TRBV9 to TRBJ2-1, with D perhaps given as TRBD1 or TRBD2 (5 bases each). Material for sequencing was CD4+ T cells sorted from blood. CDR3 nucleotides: TGTGCCAGCAGCTCCGCCGGGACGGGCGGTAATGAGCAGTTCTTC. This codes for CASSSAGTGGNEQFF.